A single sample is the source of the 25 T cell receptor beta chains below, sequenced in a study of T cells in women clearing cervical HPV infection. Clones were read by immunoSEQ multiplex PCR, and TCRdb kept only the in-frame ones, dropping some. Recorded here are some 50,000 clones; the top ten clones represent more than 0.8%. Sequencing used blood buffy coat. These receptors were taken from a woman aged 18-70 years with a cervical HPV16 infection that either progressed to CIN3+ or cleared (not recorded which).

On this clone: The CDR3 extends 3 residues past the end of the read, so its final part is completed from the germline J gene. The V and J genes are TRBV4-1 and TRBJ1-1; D may be TRBD1 (5 bases). Germline CDR1 reads MGHRA; CDR2 reads YSYEKL. This CDR3 has 16 amino acids. Trimming shortened V by 1 base and J by 0 bases, and 12 bases separated the two germline ends. The covered CDR3 bases are TGCGCCAGCAGCCAAGTACGGGGGGTAATGAACACTGAA. Its translation is CASSQVRGVMNTE. In full, the CDR3 is CASSQVRGVMNTEAFF.

A note on this clone: The sequence runs out 3 residues before the end of the CDR3; the remainder is reconstructed from the germline J gene. This chain uses TRBV10-3 with TRBJ1-1; tentatively, D is TRBD1 (5 bases). Germline CDR1 reads ENHRY; CDR2 reads SYGVKD. Trimming cost V 6 bases and J 4 bases, with 21 bases left between them. CDR3 length: 16 amino acids. CDR3 bases read: TGTGCCATCAGCTCCCCTCGGGCAGGGATCCCCACTGAA. Protein sequence: CAISSPRAGIPTE. In full, the CDR3 reads CAISSPRAGIPTEAFF.

About this clone: The sequence runs out 3 residues before the end of the CDR3; the remainder is reconstructed from the germline J gene. The chain has TRBV24-1 and TRBJ2-3, with 7 bases that match TRBD2. V lost 1 base and J lost 1; bases outside the gene matches: 4. The CDR3 totals 16 residues. Germline lookup yields CDR1 KGHDR and CDR2 SFDVKD. CDR3 sequence: CATSDLAGIGTDTQYF. The part of the CDR3 DNA that was read is TGTGCCACCAGTGATTTAGCGGGGATCGGCACAGATACG.

Comment on this clone: The observed sequence ends 3 residues before the CDR3 terminus, with the missing tail filled in from the germline J gene. The gene calls are TRBV11-2 and TRBJ2-3, with no clear D. V was shortened by 3 bases and J by 0 bases, with 7 bases between the two germline ends. The CDR3 extends over 14 amino acids. CDR1 is SGHAT, CDR2 FQNNGV, per germline. The CDR3 region is CASSFEQSTDTQYF. The sequenced part of the CDR3 DNA is TGTGCCAGCAGCTTCGAACAGAGCACAGATACG.

Points on this clone: A read error may account for a junction end that differs from germline. Sequencing ends 3 residues short of the CDR3 end; the germline J gene provides the rest. Other DNA sequences from this sample encode an identical CDR3 as well. The V and J genes are TRBV19 and TRBJ1-3; tentative D call: TRBD1 (5 bases). The CDR3 consists of 15 residues. CDR1 is LNHDA and CDR2 is SQIVND in the germline V gene (reference sequence). Incomplete CDR3 DNA: TGTGCCACCACACGACAGAGGAGCTCTGGAAACACA. It encodes CATTRQRSSGNT. The entire CDR3 protein is CATTRQRSSGNTIYF.

Details on this clone: With the read ending 3 residues before the CDR3 end, the germline J gene is used to fill in that end. The chain combines TRBV20-1 with TRBJ2-5, with D possibly TRBD2 on 5 matching bases. Trimming took 3 bases from V and 4 from J, leaving 12 bases between them. The germline V gene has CDR1 DFQATT and CDR2 SNEGSKA (reference sequence). The CDR3 totals 13 residues. The CDR3 here is CSASMRTGETQYF. The CDR3 DNA, read in part, is TGCAGTGCTAGTATGAGGACTGGAGAGACC.

Notes on this clone: The read terminates 3 residues before the CDR3 end, so the remaining end is supplied by the germline J gene. The V gene is TRBV6-4, the J gene TRBJ2-2; TRBD2 matches 7 bases. CDR3 length: 14 residues. V lost 4 bases, J lost 1 base, and 0 bases stayed unmatched. Germline V gives CDR1 MRHNA, CDR2 SNTAGT. The CDR3 reads CASSVAGNTGELFF. Incomplete CDR3 DNA: TGTGCCAGCAGTGTAGCGGGGAACACCGGGGAG.

About this clone: The missing CDR3 end, 3 residues past where the read stops, is filled in from the germline J gene. The chain joins TRBV11-2 to TRBJ2-1; D is undetermined. Trimming took 3 bases from V and 6 from J, leaving 9 bases between them. The CDR3 consists of 13 residues. CDR1 is SGHAT and CDR2 is FQNNGV in the germline V gene. The DNA read from the CDR3 is TGTGCCAGCAGCTTTTCCCCCTTCAATGAG. This codes for CASSFSPFNE. The whole CDR3 protein reads CASSFSPFNEQFF. Full variable domain (outside the CDR3, taken from reference TRBV11-2 and TRBJ2-1): EAGVAQSPRYKIIEKRQSVAFWCNPISGHATLYWYQQILGQGPKLLIQFQNNGVVDDSQLPKDRFSAERLKGVDSTLKIQPAKLEDSAVYLCASSFSPFNEQFFGPGTRLTVL.

Concerning this clone: Read coverage stops 3 residues before the CDR3 terminus; the germline J gene supplies the remainder. The rearrangement joins TRBV18 to TRBJ1-6; D gene uncertain. CDR3 size: 16 residues. Germline CDR1 is KGHSH and CDR2 is LQKENI. V was shortened by 1 base and J by 8 bases, with 15 bases between the two germline ends. The sequenced CDR3 bases are TGTGCCAGCTCACCACTGGAGGCAGGCCCTCATTCACCC. Its protein is CASSPLEAGPHSP. The full CDR3 protein reads CASSPLEAGPHSPLHF.

About this clone itself: The read terminates 3 residues before the CDR3 end, so the remaining end is supplied by the germline J gene. The genes are TRBV2 and TRBJ2-3; no clear D. Germline V lookup: CDR1 SNHLY, CDR2 FYNNEI. This CDR3 spans 13 amino acids. CDR3 amino acids: CASSTRLDQPQYF. Incomplete CDR3 DNA: TGTGCCAGCAGTACAAGACTTGACCAGCCG.

Details on this clone: Read data end 3 residues before the CDR3 end; the end is taken from the germline J gene. This sequence joins TRBV20-1 and TRBJ1-1; D perhaps matches TRBD1 (6 bases). Trimming pared 0 bases from V and 1 base from J, leaving 12 bases between. This CDR3 is 15 amino acids long. Germline V gene sequence: CDR1 DFQATT, CDR2 SNEGSKA (reference sequence). The CDR3 sequence: CSARDHRASNTEAFF. CDR3 DNA, as far as it was read: TGCAGTGCTAGAGATCACAGGGCGTCGAACACTGAA.

Of note for this clone: Read data end 3 residues before the CDR3 end; the end is taken from the germline J gene. The J gene is TRBJ2-7, the V gene TRBV28, with no clear D. Trimming shortened V by 6 bases and J by 0 bases, and 18 bases separated the two germline ends. Germline lookup yields CDR1 MDHEN and CDR2 SYDVKM. This CDR3 contains 16 residues. CDR3 DNA, as far as it was read: TGTGCCAGCAGCGTCGAGTACCTGCCGGGCTCCTACGAG. Residues: CASSVEYLPGSYE. From start to end, the CDR3 is CASSVEYLPGSYEQYF.

To note about this clone: Sequencing ends 3 residues short of the CDR3 end; the germline J gene provides the rest. V gene TRBV20-1 combines with J gene TRBJ2-3; 8 nucleotides agree with TRBD2. Germline values: CDR1 DFQATT, CDR2 SNEGSKA (reference sequence). V lost 6 bases to trimming and J lost 5 bases; unmatched junction nucleotides: 10. The CDR3 spans 14 residues. CDR3 loop: CSAIRGGGGDTQYF. The sequenced CDR3 bases are TGCAGTGCGATCCGGGGGGGCGGTGGAGATACG.

Note on this clone: The read is 3 residues too short to cover the CDR3 end, so that end is filled in from the germline J gene. The chain links TRBV6-2 or TRBV6-3 to TRBJ2-7; TRBD2 agrees at 8 bases. CDR1 and CDR2 (germline): MNHEY, SVGEGT. Germline trimming cut 2 bases from V and 3 bases from J; bases unmatched to any gene: 3. CDR3 length: 14 residues. CDR3 sequence: CASSYRGGSYEQYF. The sequenced part of the CDR3 DNA is TGTGCCAGCAGTTACCGGGGGGGTAGCTACGAG.

A remark on this clone: Read sequence stops 3 residues before the CDR3 end, and the germline J gene provides the missing end. The chain employs TRBV11-2 and TRBJ1-1; D is undetermined. This CDR3 region has 13 residues. Germline CDR1 is SGHAT and CDR2 is FQNNGV. The CDR3 DNA, read in part, is TGTGCCAGCAGCTTGGATAGGCGCGGCGGG. Protein: CASSLDRRGG. The entire CDR3 sequence reads CASSLDRRGGAFF.

Notes on this clone: The read ends 3 residues shy of where the CDR3 ends; the end is completed using the germline J gene. This sequence joins TRBV18 and TRBJ1-1; no firm D call. Trimming removed 5 bases at V and 5 bases at J, with 15 bases between. The CDR3 is 14 amino acids. In germline, CDR1 is KGHSH, CDR2 LQKENI. The CDR3 DNA, read in part, is TGTGCCAGCTCAGCCGGGCCCCCGGGGACTGAA. This codes for CASSAGPPGTE. The whole CDR3 protein reads CASSAGPPGTEAFF.

Regarding this clone: The read ends 3 residues before the CDR3 terminus; that terminus is restored from the germline J gene. This chain links TRBV5-1 with TRBJ2-2; D possibly corresponds to TRBD2 (6 bases). Germline CDR1 reads SGHRS; CDR2 reads YFSETQ. The CDR3 runs to 17 residues. Trimming took off 6 bases at V and 2 bases at J, with 20 bases between the two ends. Partial CDR3 DNA: TGCGCCAGCAACCCGCTCAATCGGGACTCAAACACCGGGGAG. Encoded protein: CASNPLNRDSNTGE. From start to end, the CDR3 is CASNPLNRDSNTGELFF.

Note on this clone: The read terminates 3 residues ahead of where the CDR3 ends, so the germline J gene completes it. J is TRBJ1-4 and V is TRBV5-1, with 7 bases matching TRBD1. The CDR3 is 14 residues long. V gave up 0 bases and J gave up 7 bases; unmatched junction bases: 3. From germline, CDR1 is SGHRS and CDR2 YFSETQ. CDR3 protein: CASSLEAGGEKLFF. The CDR3 DNA, read in part, is TGCGCCAGCAGCTTGGAGGCAGGGGGTGAAAAA. Using reference TRBV5-1 and TRBJ1-4 for the parts outside the CDR3, the full variable domain is KAGVTQTPRYLIKTRGQQVTLSCSPISGHRSVSWYQQTPGQGLQFLFEYFSETQRNKGNFPGRFSGRQFSNSRSEMNVSTLELGDSALYLCASSLEAGGEKLFFGSGTQLSVL.

On this clone itself: The read falls 3 residues short of the CDR3 end, and the missing part is taken from the germline J gene. The sample contains more than one DNA sequence encoding this CDR3. The V gene is TRBV7-3, the J gene TRBJ2-3; TRBD1 matches at 8 bases. The CDR3 is 13 amino acids. Germline assignment: CDR1 SGHTA and CDR2 FQGTGA. CDR3 DNA (partial): TGTGCCAGCAGGGCAGGGGGCGCGGACACG. It is translated as CASRAGGADT. From start to end, the CDR3 is CASRAGGADTQYF.

For this clone: The read comes to an end 3 residues before the CDR3 does, leaving the germline J gene to fill in the end. The rearrangement uses TRBV18 and TRBJ2-1; D ambiguous. Germline CDR1 reads KGHSH; CDR2 reads LQKENI. V was pared by 2 bases and J by 6 bases, with 23 bases between. This CDR3 contains 18 residues. CDR3 bases read: TGTGCCAGCTCACCAAACACTCTCGCGACACCTGCAAGCAATGAG. Residues: CASSPNTLATPASNE. The full CDR3 sequence reads CASSPNTLATPASNEQFF.

Comment on this clone: The read comes to an end 3 residues before the CDR3 does, leaving the germline J gene to fill in the end. V and J are TRBV19 and TRBJ2-7; 8 nucleotides agree with TRBD2. There are 14 residues in the CDR3. Germline CDR1 LNHDA, CDR2 SQIVND (reference sequence). V lost 5 bases to trimming and J lost 4 bases; unmatched junction nucleotides: 7. CDR3: CASSFGGATYEQYF. CDR3 DNA (partial): TGTGCCAGTAGTTTCGGGGGGGCCACGTACGAG.

The CDR3: CASSLGQGGTQYF. The part of the CDR3 DNA that was read is TGCGCCAGCAGCTTGGGCCAGGGAGGGACG. The rearrangement uses TRBV5-1 and TRBJ2-3; 7 positions match TRBD2. The CDR3 goes on 3 residues after the read ends, and that part is filled in from the germline J gene. The CDR3 covers 13 residues. In germline, CDR1 is SGHRS, CDR2 YFSETQ.

The CDR3 bases that were read are TGCAGTGCTAGAGATCTTATGACTAGCGGGGGGGGCGGGGAG. Translation: CSARDLMTSGGGGE. The full CDR3 protein reads CSARDLMTSGGGGELFF. The rearrangement links TRBV20-1 to TRBJ2-2; TRBD2 matches at 14 bases. The read stops 3 residues short of the end of the CDR3; the missing end is completed from the germline J gene. V shed 0 bases, J shed 7 bases, and the junction held 7 bases outside the gene matches. The CDR3 has 17 residues. Germline V gene sequence: CDR1 DFQATT, CDR2 SNEGSKA (reference sequence).

Notes on this clone: The read comes to an end 3 residues before the CDR3 does, leaving the germline J gene to fill in the end. J is TRBJ2-5 and V is TRBV5-1, with TRBD2 matching 10 bases. Germline V gene data show CDR1 as SGHRS and CDR2 as YFSETQ. This CDR3 comprises 15 residues. Trimming cost V 4 bases and J 5 bases; bases outside gene matches: 8. The CDR3 reads CASSPRTSGRETQYF. The part of the CDR3 DNA that was read is TGCGCCAGCAGCCCACGGACTAGCGGCCGGGAGACC.

As concerns this clone: Read sequence stops 3 residues before the CDR3 end, and the germline J gene provides the missing end. The chain has TRBV5-1 and TRBJ2-7; D is unclear. V shed 2 bases and J shed 1 base, with 7 bases lying between them. Germline CDR1 is SGHRS and CDR2 is YFSETQ. The CDR3 sequence is 13 residues long. CDR3 bases read: TGCGCCAGCAGCTTACAGTTGTCCTACGAG. It yields the protein CASSLQLSYE. Given in full, the CDR3 is CASSLQLSYEQYF. Complete variable domain (other parts from reference TRBV5-1 and TRBJ2-7): KAGVTQTPRYLIKTRGQQVTLSCSPISGHRSVSWYQQTPGQGLQFLFEYFSETQRNKGNFPGRFSGRQFSNSRSEMNVSTLELGDSALYLCASSLQLSYEQYFGPGTRLTVT.